The 8 T cell receptor beta chains given below trace back to one sample, sequenced in a study of human T cells and chemical hapten exposure. Time point described: patch test 2, 6 weeks after DPC sensitization. Noted treatment: therapeutic diphenylcyclopropenone sensitization with weekly scalp DPC. TCRdb re-called the RACE reads with MiXCR, one entry per CDR3 protein. The table lists 110,000 to 150,000 distinct CDR3 sequences, roughly 12% of them singletons. The specimen was whole blood, collected in connection with sensitization to the hapten diphenylcyclopropenone (DPC). The receptors derive from a woman in her 50s with alopecia areata. Some clones in this sample may be carry-over from other donors' samples.

In its sample, this clonotype was seen many times. This chain uses TRBV28 with TRBJ2-5; D gene unclear. The CDR3 contains 12 residues. Trimming took off 7 bases at V and 1 base at J, with 7 bases between the two ends. Germline CDR1 and CDR2: MDHEN and SYDVKM. CDR3 residues: CASTTVQETQYF. The DNA of the CDR3 is TGTGCCAGCACGACGGTCCAAGAGACCCAGTACTTC. The full variable domain, in which reference TRBV28 and TRBJ2-5 provide the parts outside the CDR3, is DVKVTQSSRYLVKRTGEKVFLECVQDMDHENMFWYRQDPGLGLRLIYFSYDVKMKEKGDIPEGYSVSREKKERFSLILESASTNQTSMYLCASTTVQETQYFGPGTRLLVL.

V gene TRBV4-1 combines with J gene TRBJ2-2, with 10 bases that match TRBD1. Germline V gives CDR1 MGHRA, CDR2 YSYEKL. Trimming cost V 3 bases and J 4 bases; bases outside gene matches: 2. CDR3 length equals 15 residues. In DNA form, the CDR3 reads TGCGCCAGCAGCCAGGGACAGGGGCCCACCGGGGAGCTGTTTTTT. Encoded protein: CASSQGQGPTGELFF.

This clonotype occurred a few times. The chain joins TRBV12-3 or TRBV12-4 to TRBJ2-4, with TRBD2 matching 9 bases. The J segment lost 0 bases and the V segment lost 5 bases, leaving 5 bases of the junction unmatched. This CDR3 is built from 16 residues. The CDR3 loop is CASSPQTSGAKNIQYF. In DNA form, the CDR3 reads TGTGCCAGCAGTCCTCAGACTAGCGGAGCCAAAAACATTCAGTACTTC.

In this sample, this clonotype turned up a few times. This sequence joins TRBV7-2 and TRBJ2-6; weak D call: TRBD1 (6 bases). Trimming removed 6 bases at V and 4 bases at J, with 19 bases between. The germline gives CDR1 SGHTA, CDR2 FQGNSA. The CDR3 spans 17 residues. Here the CDR3 DNA reads TGTGCCAGCAGTCCGAACCTTCGGACAGCCGGGGCCAACGTCCTGACTTTC. The encoded protein is CASSPNLRTAGANVLTF.

The chain employs TRBV7-9 and TRBJ2-7; no reliable D call. This CDR3 has 13 residues. V was cut by 1 base and J by 6 bases, with 10 bases left in between. The V gene's germline CDR1 is SEHNR and CDR2 FQNEAQ (reference sequence). CDR3: CASSLEPRSEQYF. The CDR3 region has the DNA TGTGCCAGCAGCTTAGAACCCAGGTCCGAGCAGTACTTC. Using reference TRBV7-9 and TRBJ2-7 for the parts outside the CDR3, the full variable domain is DTGVSQNPRHKITKRGQNVTFRCDPISEHNRLYWYRQTLGQGPEFLTYFQNEAQLEKSRLLSDRFSAERPKGSFSTLEIQRTEQGDSAMYLCASSLEPRSEQYFGPGTRLTVT.

For this clonotype: Possible read error: a much larger clone is one base away. The V gene is TRBV6-5, the J gene TRBJ2-7, with D perhaps TRBD2 (6 bases). The V end was cut by 6 bases, the J end by 0 bases, with 12 bases between. Germline V gene data show CDR1 as MNHEY and CDR2 as SVGAGI. CDR3 length: 14 amino acids. As DNA, the CDR3 is TGTGCCAGCAGCCCGCGGGGAAGCTCCTACGAGCAGTACTTC. It translates to CASSPRGSSYEQYF.

As to this clonotype: A much bigger clone sits one base away, suggesting this may be a read error. V and J are TRBV5-5 and TRBJ1-2; D unclear. CDR3 length: 14 residues. CDR1 is SGHKS, CDR2 YYEKEE, per germline (reference sequence). This CDR3 reads CANSLGSAMVDYTF. CDR3 coding DNA: TGTGCCAACAGCTTGGGATCGGCTATGGTTGACTACACCTTC.

As concerns this clonotype: A clone one base away is much larger, so this may be a read error. The V gene is TRBV18, the J gene TRBJ2-6, with 9 bases matching TRBD1. CDR3 length equals 18 residues. Germline-derived CDR1 and CDR2 are KGHSH and LQKENI. The chain's CDR3 is CVSSPRTGALSGANVLTF. The DNA of the CDR3 is TGTGTCAGCTCACCACGGACAGGGGCGCTTTCTGGGGCCAACGTCCTGACTTTC.